This is a list of T cell receptor beta chains from one sample in a study of CD8 T cells in ankylosing spondylitis. Using its own MiXCR run on the 5' RACE reads, TCRdb lists one record per CDR3 protein. This sample yields approximately 340,000 distinct CDR3 sequences, of which 14% to 15% are seen a single time; about 1% belongs to the top ten. Sequenced input: blood, either unsorted or a sorted T cell fraction (not recorded which). These receptors came from a male donor with ankylosing spondylitis or in good health (not recorded which). CDR3s include the opening cysteine and the closing phenylalanine or tryptophan. D genes are given only for firm matches. Only part of the rows carry a size: once, few, many, or a class if the clone is expanded.

d_call	v_call	clone_size	j_call	cdr3_aa	cdr3_nt
.	TRBV7-2	.	TRBJ2-3	CASRRGTSTDTQYF	TGTGCCAGTCGGCGGGGGACAAGCACAGATACGCAGTATTTT
.	TRBV5-1	many	TRBJ2-1	CASSFRTANEQFF	TGCGCCAGCAGCTTTAGGACTGCCAATGAGCAGTTCTTC
TRBD1	TRBV30	.	TRBJ1-2	CAWSSGQGRGYTF	TGTGCCTGGAGCTCTGGACAGGGACGTGGCTACACCTTC
.	TRBV20-1	few	TRBJ2-3	CSAGPGLETTDTQYF	TGCAGTGCTGGACCGGGACTGGAAACTACAGATACGCAGTATTTT
.	TRBV20-1	.	TRBJ2-5	CSADGRGETQYF	TGCAGTGCCGACGGGCGAGGAGAGACCCAGTACTTC
.	TRBV7-9	few	TRBJ2-3	CASRLVGAGTSTDTQYF	TGTGCCAGCAGGCTAGTAGGGGCGGGGACTAGCACAGATACGCAGTATTTT
.	TRBV6-5	few	TRBJ1-6	CASSYFRSPLHF	TGTGCCAGCAGTTACTTTCGCTCACCCCTCCACTTT
.	TRBV12-3/TRBV12-4	few	TRBJ2-6	CASNPGSSSGANVLTF	TGTGCCAGCAACCCGGGTTCCAGCTCTGGGGCCAACGTCCTGACTTTC
.	TRBV20-1	.	TRBJ1-6	CSARAQGNSPLHF	TGCAGTGCTAGGGCCCAGGGGAATTCACCCCTCCACTTT
.	TRBV7-9	few	TRBJ2-7	CASSLSGKSSYEQYF	TGTGCCAGCAGCTTATCGGGCAAGAGCTCCTACGAGCAGTACTTC
.	TRBV27	.	TRBJ2-7	CASRTGSSYEQYF	TGTGCCAGCAGAACAGGGAGCTCCTACGAGCAGTACTTC
TRBD1	TRBV29-1	.	TRBJ2-1	CSVEGQGYSGIFF	TGCAGCGTTGAGGGACAGGGTTATAGCGGAATATTCTTC
.	TRBV12-3/TRBV12-4	many	TRBJ1-2	CASSPQAYGYTF	TGTGCCAGCAGTCCCCAAGCCTATGGCTACACCTTC
.	TRBV5-1	.	TRBJ2-7	CASSFASPYEQYF	TGCGCCAGCAGCTTTGCCAGCCCCTACGAGCAGTACTTC
TRBD1	TRBV12-3/TRBV12-4	.	TRBJ2-1	CASSLGQGERSYNEQFF	TGTGCCAGCAGTTTGGGACAGGGCGAGAGATCCTACAATGAGCAGTTCTTC
.	TRBV5-1	few	TRBJ2-5	CASRESSLVQETQYF	TGCGCCAGCAGAGAGAGTAGTCTCGTCCAAGAGACCCAGTACTTC
TRBD1	TRBV5-1	few	TRBJ1-2	CASSFQQGQYGYTF	TGCGCCAGCAGCTTCCAACAGGGGCAGTATGGCTACACCTTC
TRBD1	TRBV4-1	many	TRBJ2-5	CASSQTGEETQYF	TGCGCCAGCAGCCAGACAGGGGAAGAGACCCAGTACTTC
TRBD1	TRBV10-3	few	TRBJ1-2	CAIRQQGNYGYTF	TGTGCCATCAGACAACAGGGGAACTATGGCTACACCTTC
TRBD2	TRBV2	once	TRBJ2-1	CASSKRGTNEQFF	TGTGCCAGCTCAAAGCGGGGGACCAATGAGCAGTTCTTC
TRBD2	TRBV29-1	.	TRBJ2-1	CSVEVGGNEQFF	TGCAGCGTTGAAGTGGGGGGGAATGAGCAGTTCTTC
.	TRBV4-2	.	TRBJ2-1	CASSQELKGYNEQFF	TGTGCCAGCAGCCAAGAATTAAAAGGGTACAATGAGCAGTTCTTC
.	TRBV20-1	.	TRBJ2-3	CSASLRGSTDTQYF	TGCAGTGCCTCATTGAGGGGGAGCACAGATACGCAGTATTTT
.	TRBV3-1	.	TRBJ1-2	CASSQEWRAVPYPYGYTF	TGTGCCAGCAGCCAAGAATGGAGGGCCGTCCCTTACCCCTATGGCTACACCTTC
TRBD1	TRBV5-1	many	TRBJ2-7	CASSYDGQGANEQYF	TGCGCCAGCAGCTACGATGGACAGGGGGCGAACGAGCAGTACTTC
TRBD1	TRBV19	.	TRBJ1-5	CASSIWGQGFSNQPQHF	TGTGCCAGTAGTATATGGGGACAGGGATTCAGCAATCAGCCCCAGCATTTT